This is a list of T cell receptor beta chains from one sample in a study of patients and donors after allogeneic stem cell transplantation. Each CDR3 protein is one row after TCRdb ran MiXCR on the RT-PCR reads. Of roughly 140,000 distinct CDR3 sequences listed, about a third are singletons. Material for sequencing was blood, either unsorted or a sorted T cell fraction (not recorded which). Source of these receptors: a human donor who was either an allogeneic HSCT recipient or a stem cell or donor lymphocyte infusion donor (not recorded which). It is not recorded whose cells these are; they may come from a transplant donor. Each CDR3 is given with its conserved first and last residue. The D gene is left open where the match is weak. Rows may omit the clone size; those that give it use once, few, many or a size class.

V gene: TRBV6-6; D gene: TRBD1; J gene: TRBJ2-3; clone size: few; CDR3 DNA: TGTGCCAGCAGTCGTCCGGGACAGGGATCAGATACGCAGTATTTT; CDR3 protein: CASSRPGQGSDTQYF
V gene: TRBV6-6; D gene: -; J gene: TRBJ1-1; clone size: few; CDR3 DNA: TGTGCCAGCAGTTACTCGAGCCAGGGCACTGAAGCTTTCTTT; CDR3 protein: CASSYSSQGTEAFF
V gene: TRBV20-1; D gene: -; J gene: TRBJ1-4; clone size: few; CDR3 DNA: TGCAGTGCTAGAGGGGCATGGGAAAAACTGTTTTTT; CDR3 protein: CSARGAWEKLFF
V gene: TRBV5-1; D gene: -; J gene: TRBJ2-1; clone size: -; CDR3 DNA: TGCGCCAGCAGCTTCGGGTTAACAAGCGGCGTACGGAATGAGCAGTTCTTC; CDR3 protein: CASSFGLTSGVRNEQFF
V gene: TRBV24-1; D gene: TRBD2; J gene: TRBJ2-3; clone size: -; CDR3 DNA: TGTGCCACCAGTGATCCCTGGACTAGCGGGGGCTTCACAGATACGCAGTATTTT; CDR3 protein: CATSDPWTSGGFTDTQYF
V gene: TRBV7-2; D gene: -; J gene: TRBJ1-1; clone size: -; CDR3 DNA: TGTGCCAGCAGCTTAGCGTATGAAGCTTTCTTT; CDR3 protein: CASSLAYEAFF
V gene: TRBV5-1; D gene: TRBD2; J gene: TRBJ2-5; clone size: few; CDR3 DNA: TGCGCCAGCAGCTTACCACCTAGACTAGCAGTCAAAGGAGGGACCCAGTACTTC; CDR3 protein: CASSLPPRLAVKGGTQYF
V gene: TRBV6-5; D gene: TRBD2; J gene: TRBJ2-1; clone size: -; CDR3 DNA: TGTGCCGGCAGTTACAAGAAGCGGGGGGAGAGCTCCTACAATGAGCAGTTCTTC; CDR3 protein: CAGSYKKRGESSYNEQFF
V gene: TRBV27; D gene: TRBD1; J gene: TRBJ1-5; clone size: -; CDR3 DNA: TGTGCCAGCAGTTCGACAGGGAGGACGGATCAGCCCCAGCATTTT; CDR3 protein: CASSSTGRTDQPQHF
V gene: TRBV6-6; D gene: TRBD1; J gene: TRBJ1-5; clone size: -; CDR3 DNA: TGTGCCAGCAGTTACTCCCGGACAGGGGAGGGGAGCAATCAGCCCCAGCATTTT; CDR3 protein: CASSYSRTGEGSNQPQHF
V gene: TRBV5-1; D gene: TRBD1; J gene: TRBJ1-3; clone size: -; CDR3 DNA: TGCGCCAGCAGCCCGGACAGGGGGCTAAACACCATATATTTT; CDR3 protein: CASSPDRGLNTIYF
V gene: TRBV9; D gene: -; J gene: TRBJ2-5; clone size: -; CDR3 DNA: TGTGCCAGCAGCGTAGACAGGGAGCAAGAGACCCAGTACTTC; CDR3 protein: CASSVDREQETQYF
V gene: TRBV25-1; D gene: -; J gene: TRBJ2-2; clone size: once; CDR3 DNA: TGTGCCAGCTCGTGGGGAAACACCGGGGAGCTGTTTTTT; CDR3 protein: CASSWGNTGELFF
V gene: TRBV2; D gene: TRBD1; J gene: TRBJ1-6; clone size: -; CDR3 DNA: TGTGCCAGCAGGAGGGACAGTGGGAATTCACCCCTCCACTTT; CDR3 protein: CASRRDSGNSPLHF
V gene: TRBV4-3; D gene: -; J gene: TRBJ1-2; clone size: -; CDR3 DNA: TGCGCCAGCAGCCAAGCGGGAGCCCCTCTCGGCTACACCTTC; CDR3 protein: CASSQAGAPLGYTF
V gene: TRBV29-1; D gene: -; J gene: TRBJ1-1; clone size: many; CDR3 DNA: TGCAGCGCCGGGTCAGGGTGGGCCACTGAAGCTTTCTTT; CDR3 protein: CSAGSGWATEAFF
V gene: TRBV7-9; D gene: -; J gene: TRBJ2-4; clone size: -; CDR3 DNA: TGTGCCAGCAGCTCCGGACTCATAGGGAACATTCAGTACTTC; CDR3 protein: CASSSGLIGNIQYF
V gene: TRBV6-5; D gene: -; J gene: TRBJ1-2; clone size: -; CDR3 DNA: TGTGCCAGCAGTCGGGACGGGGCTAACTATGGCTACACCTTC; CDR3 protein: CASSRDGANYGYTF
V gene: TRBV15; D gene: -; J gene: TRBJ1-2; clone size: -; CDR3 DNA: TGTGCCACCAGCAGGAGGGAAGGGGAGGGGAACTATGGCTACACCTTC; CDR3 protein: CATSRREGEGNYGYTF
V gene: TRBV12-3/TRBV12-4; D gene: -; J gene: TRBJ1-2; clone size: -; CDR3 DNA: TGTGCCAGCAGTTTATTGGGGCGCAGGGGCTACACCTTC; CDR3 protein: CASSLLGRRGYTF
V gene: TRBV10-3; D gene: -; J gene: TRBJ2-1; clone size: -; CDR3 DNA: TGTGCCATCAGTGCCGACAGCAATGAGCAGTTCTTC; CDR3 protein: CAISADSNEQFF
V gene: TRBV7-9; D gene: -; J gene: TRBJ1-2; clone size: -; CDR3 DNA: TGTGCCAGCGGAGTGGGGGATGGCTACACCTTC; CDR3 protein: CASGVGDGYTF
V gene: TRBV29-1; D gene: TRBD2; J gene: TRBJ2-1; clone size: -; CDR3 DNA: TGCAGCGCAACTGCCGGGGGGGCCGGTGAGCAGTTCTTC; CDR3 protein: CSATAGGAGEQFF
V gene: TRBV28; D gene: -; J gene: TRBJ2-4; clone size: few; CDR3 DNA: TGTGCCAGCAAAGGACAGCGTGTACTAGCCAAAAACATTCAGTACTTC; CDR3 protein: CASKGQRVLAKNIQYF
V gene: TRBV25-1; D gene: -; J gene: TRBJ1-4; clone size: -; CDR3 DNA: TGTGCCAGCAGTCCTAGGCAGGGGAGGGGTAAAAAACTGTTTTTT; CDR3 protein: CASSPRQGRGKKLFF
V gene: TRBV12-3/TRBV12-4; D gene: -; J gene: TRBJ1-2; clone size: few; CDR3 DNA: TGTGCCAGCAGTTTAAGAAGCGGCTACACCTTC; CDR3 protein: CASSLRSGYTF
V gene: TRBV9; D gene: -; J gene: TRBJ2-3; clone size: -; CDR3 DNA: TGTGCCAGCAGCGGCCTCGGCGGGGGCACAGATACGCAGTATTTT; CDR3 protein: CASSGLGGGTDTQYF
V gene: TRBV15; D gene: -; J gene: TRBJ2-1; clone size: -; CDR3 DNA: TGTGCCACCAGCAGAGGAGGCTCCAGCTCCTACAATGAGCAGTTCTTC; CDR3 protein: CATSRGGSSSYNEQFF
V gene: TRBV28; D gene: -; J gene: TRBJ2-5; clone size: few; CDR3 DNA: TGTGCCAGCAGTCGAGAGTTAGGGGAGACCCAGTACTTC; CDR3 protein: CASSRELGETQYF
V gene: TRBV9; D gene: TRBD1; J gene: TRBJ1-1; clone size: -; CDR3 DNA: TGTGCCAGCAGCGTAGCTGAGGGGGCGCCGCTGGCTGAAGCTTTCTTT; CDR3 protein: CASSVAEGAPLAEAFF
V gene: TRBV7-9; D gene: TRBD1; J gene: TRBJ1-3; clone size: -; CDR3 DNA: TGTGCCAGCAGCTTATTACCGGGACAGCCTGGAAACACCATATATTTT; CDR3 protein: CASSLLPGQPGNTIYF
V gene: TRBV5-1; D gene: -; J gene: TRBJ2-6; clone size: -; CDR3 DNA: TGCGCCAGCAGCTTTAGGTCTGGGGCCAACGTCCTGACTTTC; CDR3 protein: CASSFRSGANVLTF
V gene: TRBV12-3/TRBV12-4; D gene: -; J gene: TRBJ1-2; clone size: few; CDR3 DNA: TGTGCCAGCAGCCCCGATGGGGGACTCTATGGCTACACCTTC; CDR3 protein: CASSPDGGLYGYTF
V gene: TRBV12-3/TRBV12-4; D gene: TRBD1; J gene: TRBJ1-2; clone size: few; CDR3 DNA: TGTGCCAGCAGTGTGACAGGGCTGGATGGCTACACCTTC; CDR3 protein: CASSVTGLDGYTF
V gene: TRBV12-3/TRBV12-4; D gene: -; J gene: TRBJ1-1; clone size: -; CDR3 DNA: TGTGCCAGCAGTTCCACTATGAGGGACACTGAAGCTTTCTTT; CDR3 protein: CASSSTMRDTEAFF
V gene: TRBV9; D gene: TRBD2; J gene: TRBJ2-1; clone size: few; CDR3 DNA: TGTGCCAGCAGCGCAGCGGGACTAGGGGACAATGAGCAGTTCTTC; CDR3 protein: CASSAAGLGDNEQFF
V gene: TRBV4-3; D gene: -; J gene: TRBJ2-7; clone size: -; CDR3 DNA: TGCGCCAGCAGCCAACGTCAGGCAGGGCCCCACGAGCAGTACTTC; CDR3 protein: CASSQRQAGPHEQYF
V gene: TRBV6-5; D gene: -; J gene: TRBJ1-1; clone size: few; CDR3 DNA: TGTGCCAGCAGGTGGGGGGAAAACACTGAAGCTTTCTTT; CDR3 protein: CASRWGENTEAFF
V gene: TRBV4-3; D gene: -; J gene: TRBJ2-7; clone size: -; CDR3 DNA: TGCGCCAGCAGCCAAGATGGGCAGGGGAGGAACGAGCAGTACTTC; CDR3 protein: CASSQDGQGRNEQYF
V gene: TRBV4-2; D gene: TRBD1; J gene: TRBJ2-5; clone size: -; CDR3 DNA: TGTGCCAGCAGCCAAACACGGGGACAGGGAGAGACCCAGTACTTC; CDR3 protein: CASSQTRGQGETQYF